One and the same sample provided the 21 T cell receptor beta chains below, sequenced in a study of T-cell reconstitution after alpha-beta-depleted transplantation in children. This sample's TCRbeta library carried unique molecular identifier barcodes. MiXCR, applied by TCRdb to the PCR reads, yields one record per CDR3 protein. The table shows about 640,000 distinct CDR3 sequences, with roughly 15% occurring only once. Sequencing used PBMCs from the stem cell graft donor, obtained from the stem cell graft. All receptors come from a human donor who donated a stem cell graft to a child with acute myeloid leukemia.

This clonotype was detected many times. This chain uses TRBV20-1 with TRBJ2-1; tentatively, D is TRBD2 (5 bases). CDR1 and CDR2 from the germline V gene are DFQATT and SNEGSKA (reference sequence). There are 12 residues in the CDR3. CDR3 DNA sequence: TGCAGGGACCCCGAGGGCTACAATGAGCAGTTCTTC. Encoded protein: CRDPEGYNEQFF.

The table lists this clonotype with many counts. This chain connects TRBV20-1 to TRBJ2-5; 8 bases match TRBD2. Trimming at V came to 4 bases and at J to 2 bases, leaving 9 bases not matched to a gene. The V gene's germline CDR1 is DFQATT and CDR2 SNEGSKA (reference sequence). This CDR3 contains 15 residues. The CDR3 DNA sequence: TGCAGTGCTAAGATTGTACGGGGGGGACAAGAGACCCAGTACTTC. Protein: CSAKIVRGGQETQYF.

This clonotype was detected ten times or more. V is TRBV5-4 and J is TRBJ1-1; the match to TRBD1 covers 7 bases. V lost 0 bases and J lost 5; bases outside the gene matches: 19. CDR3 length equals 19 residues. Germline V gene sequence: CDR1 SGHNT, CDR2 YYREEE (reference sequence). The CDR3 here is CASSLDQGHMRQQGTEAFF. CDR3 coding DNA: TGTGCCAGCAGCTTGGATCAGGGTCACATGCGGCAACAGGGGACTGAAGCTTTCTTT.

This clonotype was picked up many times. This chain links TRBV27 with TRBJ2-1; 11 bases agree with TRBD2. The CDR3 covers 17 residues. J gave up 7 bases and V 1 base, and 9 bases lay outside the gene matches. Per germline, CDR1 MNHEY and CDR2 SMNVEV (reference sequence). CDR3: CASSLWVAGGPGNEQFF. Written as DNA, the CDR3 is TGTGCCAGCAGTTTATGGGTAGCGGGGGGGCCGGGTAATGAGCAGTTCTTC.

The chain combines TRBV7-2 with TRBJ1-5, with TRBD1 identical over 7 bases. Trimming at V came to 0 bases and at J to 7 bases, leaving 12 bases not matched to a gene. The CDR3 runs to 17 residues. Germline CDR1 is SGHTA and CDR2 is FQGNSA. The CDR3 DNA is TGTGCCAGCAGCTTAGCAAGCTTGACAGGGTCTCTCCAGCCCCAGCATTTT. This sequence encodes CASSLASLTGSLQPQHF.

This clonotype showed up many times. The chain recombines TRBV12-3 or TRBV12-4 with TRBJ2-1, with a tentative D call TRBD2 (6 bases). The CDR3 spans 15 residues. Trimming left V 3 bases short and J 7 bases short, with 16 bases between. CDR3 loop: CASSFRTRGLNEQFF. DNA for the CDR3: TGTGCCAGCAGTTTTAGGACGCGGGGTCTAAATGAGCAGTTCTTC.

This clonotype was picked up a small number of times. CDR3 nucleotides: TGTGCCACCAGCAGGGGAGCAGGTGGTGAGCAGTTCTTC. Its protein product is CATSRGAGGEQFF. The genes are TRBV15 and TRBJ2-1; perhaps TRBD2 as D (5 bases). CDR1 and CDR2 (germline): LNHNV, YYDKDF (reference sequence). The CDR3 length is 13 residues. V gave up 3 bases and J gave up 9 bases, with 12 bases separating them.

This chain connects TRBV7-6 to TRBJ2-2; 7 bases fit TRBD2. This CDR3 spans 14 amino acids. Germline trimming cut 4 bases from V and 4 bases from J; bases unmatched to any gene: 3. CDR1 SGHVS and CDR2 FNYEAQ come from the germline V gene. The CDR3 region has the DNA TGTGCCAGCAGCTACCCGGGGGGCACCGGGGAGCTGTTTTTT. Protein: CASSYPGGTGELFF.

This clonotype was seen many times. This chain links TRBV5-5 with TRBJ2-1; 9 bases are a match to TRBD1. The germline gives CDR1 SGHKS, CDR2 YYEKEE (reference sequence). Losses at the gene ends were 4 bases for V and 2 bases for J; bases not matched to a gene: 10. The length of the CDR3 is 17 residues. The CDR3 spells CASSPNRGQGTYNEQFF. The CDR3 DNA is TGTGCCAGCAGCCCGAACCGGGGACAGGGAACCTACAATGAGCAGTTCTTC.

This clonotype was found a few times. The chain carries TRBV5-1 and TRBJ2-2; D might be TRBD1 or TRBD2, each matching 5 bases. The V gene's germline CDR1 is SGHRS and CDR2 YFSETQ. The CDR3 runs to 16 residues. V was shortened by 0 bases and J by 4 bases, with 13 bases between the two germline ends. In nucleotides, the CDR3 is TGCGCCAGCAGCTTGGGATGGGACGCGAGCACCGGGGAGCTGTTTTTT. Translated, it gives CASSLGWDASTGELFF.

The gene calls are TRBV20-1 and TRBJ2-4; 9 positions agree with TRBD1. Germline CDR1 is DFQATT and CDR2 is SNEGSKA (reference sequence). The CDR3 contains 14 residues. V trimming: 5 bases; J trimming: 4 bases; junction bases outside the gene matches: 6. This CDR3 reads CSADRGAPKNIQYF. CDR3 in DNA: TGCAGTGCTGACAGGGGGGCCCCTAAAAACATTCAGTACTTC.

Ten or more counts support this clonotype. The CDR3 spells CSARDHVAGSRAFF. The CDR3 DNA reads TGCAGTGCTAGAGATCATGTGGCAGGGAGTCGAGCTTTCTTT. The V and J genes are TRBV20-1 and TRBJ1-1; tentatively, D is TRBD1 (5 bases). Trimming took off 0 bases at V and 10 bases at J, with 18 bases between the two ends. This CDR3 has 14 residues. Germline V gives CDR1 DFQATT, CDR2 SNEGSKA (reference sequence).

This clonotype was counted ten times or more. The chain employs TRBV10-3 and TRBJ1-5; D unclear. This CDR3 has 19 residues. With 2 bases removed from V and 0 bases from J, the gap between germline ends came to 20 bases. From germline, CDR1 is ENHRY and CDR2 SYGVKD. DNA for the CDR3: TGTGCCATCAGTGAGAGTGTTATGGGTTCGAGCTTTAGCAATCAGCCCCAGCATTTT. This sequence encodes CAISESVMGSSFSNQPQHF.

This clonotype was seen ten or more times. V usage is TRBV20-1 and J usage is TRBJ2-1; TRBD2 matches at 8 bases. Germline V gene sequence: CDR1 DFQATT, CDR2 SNEGSKA (reference sequence). Trimming at V came to 0 bases and at J to 8 bases, leaving 12 bases not matched to a gene. This CDR3 comprises 16 residues. CDR3 sequence (DNA): TGCAGTGCTAGAGAGGAAGCGGGGGCCTATTGGGATGAGCAGTTCTTC. It specifies CSAREEAGAYWDEQFF.

This clonotype was seen a few times. The rearrangement links TRBV7-9 to TRBJ2-1, with 8 bases aligning to TRBD1. The germline V gene encodes CDR1 SEHNR and CDR2 FQNEAQ (reference sequence). The CDR3 has 16 amino acids. Trimming cost V 5 bases and J 4 bases; bases outside gene matches: 10. CDR3 bases: TGTGCCAGCAGCGTTGAAACAGGGGGGCCGTACAATGAGCAGTTCTTC. Residues: CASSVETGGPYNEQFF.

This clonotype was observed once. The chain links TRBV10-1 to TRBJ2-7, with a possible D match to TRBD2 (5 bases). Germline V gives CDR1 WNHNN, CDR2 SYGVQD (reference sequence). The CDR3 runs to 17 residues. Trimming left V 7 bases short and J 2 bases short, with 24 bases between. The CDR3 protein is CASTPSRLALKTYEQYV. The CDR3 DNA is TGCGCCAGCACCCCCTCAAGGCTAGCCCTAAAAACCTACGAGCAGTACGTC.

The genes are TRBV30 and TRBJ1-1; D gene unclear. Deletions cut 3 bases from V and 7 bases from J, with 12 bases between. Per the germline V gene, CDR1 is GTSNPN and CDR2 is SVGIG (reference sequence). The CDR3 sequence is 12 residues long. CDR3 region: CAWSLPQFEAFF. The CDR3 DNA reads TGTGCCTGGAGCCTCCCACAGTTTGAAGCTTTCTTT.

This clonotype was seen only a few times. V is TRBV20-1 and J is TRBJ2-3; D gene ambiguous. The CDR3 sequence is 14 residues long. The germline V gene encodes CDR1 DFQATT and CDR2 SNEGSKA (reference sequence). Trimming stripped 6 bases from V and 6 bases from J, with 19 bases between. Written as DNA, the CDR3 is TGCAGTGCACTCGTCCCCTACCGAGTGGATACGCAGTATTTT. Its protein product is CSALVPYRVDTQYF.

This clonotype was detected many times. The CDR3 protein is CASSRTGSYNEQFF. CDR3 bases: TGTGCCAGCAGTAGGACAGGCTCCTACAATGAGCAGTTCTTC. The chain combines TRBV7-3 with TRBJ2-1, with 7 positions matching TRBD1. The CDR3 runs to 14 residues. Germline lookup yields CDR1 SGHTA and CDR2 FQGTGA. The V gene end was trimmed by 6 bases and the J gene end by 0 bases; junction bases not matched to a gene: 2.

This clonotype came up many times. The chain couples TRBV5-1 to TRBJ2-7; 7 bases agree with TRBD2. The ends lost 2 bases at V and 9 bases at J; junction bases unmatched: 5. In germline, CDR1 is SGHRS, CDR2 YFSETQ. The CDR3 extends over 12 amino acids. The DNA for the CDR3 is TGCGCCAGCAGCTTAGGAGCGGGGAGGCAGTACTTC. It is translated as CASSLGAGRQYF.

In nucleotides, the CDR3 is TGTGCCAGCAGTTCTGGGGCCGGGCAGCGGCAGGCTTTCTTT. Protein product: CASSSGAGQRQAFF. The gene calls are TRBV28 and TRBJ1-1; D might be TRBD1 (5 bases). Germline V gene sequence: CDR1 MDHEN, CDR2 SYDVKM. Trimming removed 4 bases from V and 11 bases from J, with 20 bases in between. This CDR3 comprises 14 residues.